Detailed here is one T cell receptor (beta chain). The data were taken from a study of OX40 agonist ivuxolimab in advanced cancers. Study-level information: One patient with hepatocellular carcinoma and two with cutaneous melanoma, three in all, had partial responses.

The germline V gene encodes CDR1 SGHTA and CDR2 FQGNSA. The CDR3 sequence is 10 residues long. V dropped 8 bases and J dropped 4 bases, with 6 bases sitting between them. Clones were read by immunoSEQ multiplex PCR, and TCRdb kept only the in-frame ones, dropping some. The sample has tens of thousands of clones; roughly 87% are singletons. The sequences come from CD4+ or CD8+ T cells sorted from blood, collected in a trial of the OX40 agonist ivuxolimab. This receptor was identified in an adult with an advanced solid tumor such as melanoma, head and neck, liver or kidney cancer. The gene calls are TRBV7-2 and TRBJ2-7; D unclear. The CDR3 coding sequence is TGTGCCAGCGGCAATTACGAGCAGTACTTC. Its translation is CASGNYEQYF.